This is a list of T cell receptor beta chains from one sample in a study of blood T cell repertoires in COVID-19. Assay: immunoSEQ multiplex PCR; the TCRdb copy retains only in-frame clones and omits some. The table lists tens of thousands of clones, 75% to 85% of them singletons, with under 25% in the top ten. Sequenced material: peripheral blood. These TCRs come from a woman of 80 years or more with acute or convalescent COVID-19. Both conserved end residues are part of each CDR3. D genes are given only for firm matches. Size is omitted from some rows. Given values are once, few, many or a class for expanded clones.

CAWRPRGGGDTQYF TGTGCCTGGAGACCCCGGGGCGGGGGAGATACGCAGTATTTT 14 TRBD2 TRBJ2-3 - TRBV30
CASSLGTGYGYTF TGTGCCAGCAGCTTAGGGACAGGGTATGGCTACACCTTC 13 TRBD1 TRBJ1-2 - TRBV5-5
CASSYDSDTEAFF TGTGCCAGCAGCTACGACAGCGACACTGAAGCTTTCTTT 13 - TRBJ1-1 few TRBV7-9
CASSHWTSGRKDTQYF TGTGCCAGCAGTCACTGGACTAGCGGGAGGAAAGATACGCAGTATTTT 16 TRBD2 TRBJ2-3 - TRBV6-6
CAWSVQGLQPQHF TGTGCCTGGAGTGTACAGGGGCTACAGCCCCAGCATTTT 13 TRBD1 TRBJ1-5 - TRBV30
CSDFPRGNYGYTF TGCAGCGATTTCCCCCGGGGGAACTATGGCTACACCTTC 13 - TRBJ1-2 - TRBV29-1
CASSLAPTGDQPQHF TGTGCCAGCAGCTTGGCTCCAACAGGGGATCAGCCCCAGCATTTT 15 TRBD1 TRBJ1-5 - TRBV5-6
CASSSRFQETQYF TGTGCCAGCTCATCTAGGTTTCAAGAGACCCAGTACTTC 13 - TRBJ2-5 - TRBV18
CASSERGRTEAFF TGTGCCAGCAGTGAACGGGGTCGCACTGAAGCTTTCTTT 13 - TRBJ1-1 - TRBV2
CASSFRLGTGLEETQYF TGTGCCAGCAGCTTCAGACTCGGGACAGGACTCGAAGAGACCCAGTACTTC 17 TRBD1 TRBJ2-5 - TRBV5-4
CASSLDWSGQETQYF TGTGCCAGCAGCTTAGATTGGAGCGGGCAAGAGACCCAGTACTTC 15 - TRBJ2-5 - TRBV11-2
CASSPALPGDTEAFF TGTGCCAGCTCACCGGCCTTGCCCGGGGACACTGAAGCTTTCTTT 15 - TRBJ1-1 - TRBV18
CASSASITGELFF TGTGCCAGCAGCGCCAGTATCACCGGGGAGCTGTTTTTT 13 - TRBJ2-2 - TRBV14
CASKQGGATDTQYF TGCGCCAGCAAACAGGGCGGAGCCACAGATACGCAGTATTTT 14 - TRBJ2-3 few TRBV4-1
CASSEAQASNQPQHF TGTGCCAGCAGTGAGGCACAGGCAAGCAATCAGCCCCAGCATTTT 15 - TRBJ1-5 - TRBV2
CASRPGLAETQYF TGTGCCAGCAGACCGGGACTAGCAGAGACCCAGTACTTC 13 TRBD2 TRBJ2-5 many TRBV7-9
CASRGTSTGYGYTF TGTGCCAGCAGAGGGACATCGACCGGCTATGGCTACACCTTC 14 - TRBJ1-2 - TRBV2
CASSDPQGADGQPQHF TGTGCCAGCAGCGACCCCCAGGGGGCTGACGGTCAGCCCCAGCATTTT 16 TRBD1 TRBJ1-5 - TRBV9
CASSLGPVETQYF TGTGCCAGCTCATTGGGCCCGGTGGAGACCCAGTACTTC 13 - TRBJ2-5 - TRBV18
CASSPGGNTEAFF TGTGCCAGCTCACCAGGGGGCAACACTGAAGCTTTCTTT 13 - TRBJ1-1 - TRBV18
CASSNRERGPQHF TGTGCCAGCTCAAACAGGGAACGGGGACCCCAGCATTTT 13 - TRBJ1-5 few TRBV18
CASSRTGAVYEQYF TGTGCCAGCAGCCGGACAGGGGCCGTCTACGAGCAGTACTTC 14 TRBD1 TRBJ2-7 - TRBV13
CASSGQSQETQYF TGTGCCAGCAGTGGACAGAGCCAAGAGACCCAGTACTTC 13 - TRBJ2-5 - TRBV2
CSPEGPYGYTF TGCAGTCCTGAGGGTCCCTATGGCTACACCTTC 11 - TRBJ1-2 many TRBV20-1
CASSLVSSPGADTQYF TGCGCCAGCAGCTTGGTCAGTAGCCCCGGGGCAGATACGCAGTATTTT 16 - TRBJ2-3 - TRBV5-1
CASSFRLAGVSIADTQYF TGCGCCAGCAGCTTCCGACTAGCGGGAGTAAGTATAGCAGATACGCAGTATTTT 18 TRBD2 TRBJ2-3 - TRBV5-1
CASSMLGQGGSGTEAFF TGTGCCAGCAGCATGCTGGGACAGGGAGGTAGTGGCACTGAAGCTTTCTTT 17 TRBD1 TRBJ1-1 - TRBV11-2
CASRPGLLRETQYF TGTGCCAGTAGGCCGGGACTTCTGCGCGAGACCCAGTACTTC 14 - TRBJ2-5 once TRBV19
CASSLGGSVYYEQYF TGCGCCAGCAGCTTGGGGGGCAGTGTTTACTACGAGCAGTACTTC 15 - TRBJ2-7 - TRBV5-1
CASTLAGVLGEQFF TGTGCCAGCACGCTAGCGGGAGTGTTGGGTGAGCAGTTCTTC 14 TRBD2 TRBJ2-1 few TRBV7-9
CASSSHFSSTPLHF TGTGCCAGCAGCTCTCATTTTTCCTCTACACCCCTCCACTTT 14 - TRBJ1-6 - TRBV7-8
CASSLGQAPIDGYTF TGCGCCAGCAGCTTGGGGCAGGCCCCCATTGATGGCTACACCTTC 15 - TRBJ1-2 - TRBV5-1
CASSQAPLAGAGDTQYF TGCGCCAGCAGCCAAGCTCCCCTAGCGGGAGCGGGAGATACGCAGTATTTT 17 TRBD2 TRBJ2-3 - TRBV4-1
CASSLTGHTEAFF TGTGCCAGCAGCTTGACAGGCCACACTGAAGCTTTCTTT 13 - TRBJ1-1 - TRBV7-2
CASRREGTYNEQFF TGCGCCAGCAGGCGGGAGGGTACCTACAATGAGCAGTTCTTC 14 TRBD2 TRBJ2-1 - TRBV5-1
CASIPRERTGTEAFF TGTGCCAGCATACCGAGGGAGCGGACGGGGACTGAAGCTTTCTTT 15 - TRBJ1-1 - TRBV2
CASSTFRDRTYEQYF TGTGCCAGCAGCACCTTCCGGGACAGGACTTACGAGCAGTACTTC 15 TRBD1 TRBJ2-7 few TRBV7-9
CASSPGTGDFSGANVLTF TGTGCCAGCAGTCCCGGGACAGGGGATTTCTCTGGGGCCAACGTCCTGACTTTC 18 TRBD1 TRBJ2-6 - TRBV5-5
CASSLYQGGNTEAFF TGCGCCAGCAGCTTGTATCAAGGGGGTAACACTGAAGCTTTCTTT 15 - TRBJ1-1 - TRBV5-1
CASSKQGVGATDTQYF TGTGCCAGCAGTAAACAGGGCGTGGGGGCCACAGATACGCAGTATTTT 16 - TRBJ2-3 few TRBV2
CASSLRGFTYEQYF TGTGCCAGCAGCTTACGGGGTTTCACCTACGAGCAGTACTTC 14 - TRBJ2-7 - TRBV13
CASSTGASYEQYF TGCGCCAGCAGCACAGGTGCCTCCTACGAGCAGTACTTC 13 - TRBJ2-7 - TRBV5-1
CASKTSGRAYEQYF TGTGCCAGTAAAACTAGCGGGAGGGCCTACGAGCAGTACTTC 14 TRBD2 TRBJ2-7 - TRBV19
CASSLGMVGQRETQYF TGTGCCAGCAGCTTAGGTATGGTGGGACAGCGCGAGACCCAGTACTTC 16 TRBD1 TRBJ2-5 - TRBV7-8
CASQRADPEQFF TGTGCCAGCCAGCGGGCCGATCCTGAGCAGTTCTTC 12 - TRBJ2-1 - TRBV12-3/TRBV12-4
CASSEWDSGNTIYF TGTGCCAGCAGTGAATGGGACAGTGGAAACACCATATATTTT 14 TRBD1 TRBJ1-3 few TRBV2
CASSPMEGQPQHF TGTGCCAGCAGCCCAATGGAGGGGCAACCCCAGCATTTT 13 - TRBJ1-5 - TRBV6-4
CASSRQMDEQYF TGCGCCAGCAGCAGACAGATGGACGAGCAGTACTTC 12 - TRBJ2-7 - TRBV5-1
CASSQDRGRRETQYF TGCGCCAGCAGCCAAGACAGGGGGCGCAGAGAGACCCAGTACTTC 15 TRBD1 TRBJ2-5 - TRBV4-1
CASSLKRSGSHEQFF TGTGCCAGCAGCTTAAAACGTAGTGGTAGTCACGAGCAGTTCTTC 15 - TRBJ2-1 - TRBV7-3